The T cell receptor (beta chain) described here comes from a study of Graves' ophthalmopathy and Graves' hyperthyroidism. Study at large: Stable hyperthyroidism referred to disease that showed no ophthalmopathy within 18 months of follow-up.

This CDR3 is built from 12 residues. Germline V lookup: CDR1 MGHDK, CDR2 SYGVNS. RNA transcripts provided the template for amplifying TCR beta CDR3 regions. RT-PCR with HTBI primers came first, then second-round multiplex PCR. A single record per CDR3 protein comes from TCRdb applying MiXCR to the multiplex PCR reads. This sample yields a few hundred thousand distinct CDR3 sequences, of which less than 45% are seen a single time; around 4.6% belongs to the top ten. The TCR comes from an adult man with Graves' hyperthyroidism. The chain is built from TRBV25-1 and TRBJ1-1, with D uncertain. The sample was peripheral blood or thyroid tissue (not recorded which). The CDR3 DNA is TGTGCTAGAGAGGGTCGGGGCACTGAAGCTTTCTTT. Its protein is CAREGRGTEAFF.